What follows are 29 T cell receptor beta chains derived from one specimen sequenced in a study of control samples from healthy donors and cancer patients. The assay was immunoSEQ multiplex PCR, and TCRdb's table has in-frame clones only and misses some. The data hold roughly 170,000 clones, with over 80% observed a single time. Sequenced material: blood. These receptors came from a man aged 18 to 29 in good health.

J is TRBJ1-2 and V is TRBV28, with TRBD1 as a possible D gene (5 bases). In germline, CDR1 is MDHEN, CDR2 SYDVKM. The CDR3 totals 13 residues. Trimming cost V 8 bases and J 2 bases, with 12 bases left between them. The CDR3 DNA is TGTGCCAGCTGGACTCGGGACAACTATGGCTACACCTTC. Its protein product is CASWTRDNYGYTF.

The chain carries TRBV19 and TRBJ2-4; D gene ambiguous. CDR3 length equals 19 residues. Trimming cost V 6 bases and J 0 bases, with 24 bases left between them. Germline CDR1 reads LNHDA; CDR2 reads SQIVND (reference sequence). CDR3 coding DNA: TGTGCCAGTAGCGCCCGGACGGCCGTATACCTTCTAGCCAAAAACATTCAGTACTTC. Translating gives CASSARTAVYLLAKNIQYF.

The V and J genes are TRBV12-3 or TRBV12-4 and TRBJ2-7; the D is unclear. V was shortened by 8 bases and J by 7 bases, with 18 bases between the two germline ends. The CDR3 sequence is 13 residues long. DNA for the CDR3: TGTGCCAGCGGGATATCACAGTCTAGGGAGCAGTACTTC. Translating gives CASGISQSREQYF.

The V and J genes are TRBV19 and TRBJ2-5, with 11 positions matching TRBD1. The ends lost 8 bases at V and 5 bases at J; junction bases unmatched: 4. Germline V gives CDR1 LNHDA, CDR2 SQIVND (reference sequence). The CDR3 has 13 amino acids. This chain's CDR3 is CASGQGAWETQYF. CDR3 coding DNA: TGTGCCAGTGGACAGGGGGCCTGGGAGACCCAGTACTTC.

This chain connects TRBV27 to TRBJ1-6, with D perhaps matching TRBD1 (5 bases). Germline V gives CDR1 MNHEY, CDR2 SMNVEV (reference sequence). The V end was cut by 8 bases, the J end by 7 bases, with 15 bases between. This CDR3 spans 14 amino acids. CDR3 sequence: CASRDGLINSPLHF. The CDR3 DNA follows: TGTGCCAGCCGGGACGGACTTATAAATTCACCCCTCCACTTT.

The chain combines TRBV30 with TRBJ1-1; no reliable D call. The CDR3 covers 13 residues. CDR1 and CDR2 (germline): GTSNPN, SVGIG (reference sequence). Trimming shortened V by 3 bases and J by 3 bases, and 11 bases separated the two germline ends. As DNA, the CDR3 is TGTGCCTGGAGGCTACCGTCGGACACTGAAGCTTTCTTT. Translated: CAWRLPSDTEAFF.

The V gene is TRBV28, the J gene TRBJ2-7, with 7 bases fitting TRBD1. CDR3 length: 14 residues. Germline lookup yields CDR1 MDHEN and CDR2 SYDVKM. V lost 6 bases, J lost 3 bases, and 8 bases stayed unmatched. The CDR3 DNA reads as TGTGCCAGCAGCCCGGGACAGACATTCTACGAGCAGTACTTC. It encodes CASSPGQTFYEQYF.

This clone was picked up one time. V is TRBV28 and J is TRBJ1-5; 9 bases are a match to TRBD1. Germline-derived CDR1 and CDR2 are MDHEN and SYDVKM. This CDR3 has 15 amino acids. The V and J ends lost 10 bases and 2 bases, in that order; junction bases with no gene match: 9. The CDR3: CATNKQGAGNQPQHF. The CDR3 nucleotides read TGTGCCACTAATAAACAGGGGGCTGGCAATCAGCCCCAGCATTTT.

The rearrangement uses TRBV18 and TRBJ1-3, with a weak D call TRBD1 (6 bases). Trimming shortened V by 7 bases and J by 4 bases, and 17 bases separated the two germline ends. The CDR3 length is 15 residues. Germline V CDR1 and CDR2: KGHSH, LQKENI. The CDR3 loop reads CASFSQGLGGNTIYF. CDR3 bases: TGTGCCAGCTTCTCACAGGGACTAGGAGGAAACACCATATATTTT.

The chain is built from TRBV27 and TRBJ2-2; unclear D gene. Germline V gene data show CDR1 as MNHEY and CDR2 as SMNVEV (reference sequence). The CDR3 length is 12 residues. V was clipped by 5 bases and J by 6 bases, with 7 bases between them. CDR3 nucleotides: TGTGCCAGCAGTCGGACGGCCGGGGAGCTGTTTTTT. Translated, it gives CASSRTAGELFF.

This chain links TRBV24-1 with TRBJ2-3; 9 bases match TRBD2. Losses at the gene ends were 1 base for V and 4 bases for J; bases not matched to a gene: 5. This CDR3 comprises 16 residues. Germline CDR1 is KGHDR and CDR2 is SFDVKD. CDR3 in amino acids: CATSDFGGGAADTQYF. The CDR3 region has the DNA TGTGCCACCAGTGATTTTGGCGGGGGGGCGGCAGATACGCAGTATTTT.

The genes are TRBV6-5 and TRBJ1-2; 8 positions agree with TRBD1. This CDR3 has 15 residues. Germline V CDR1 and CDR2: MNHEY, SVGAGI. Trimming took 7 bases from V and 3 from J; bases not matched to a gene: 10. The CDR3 bases are TGTGCCAGCAATGGGGGGACAGGCGCCCACTATGGCTACACCTTC. It is translated as CASNGGTGAHYGYTF.

V gene TRBV27 combines with J gene TRBJ1-2; a weak D match, TRBD1 (6 bases). With 5 bases removed from V and 5 bases from J, the gap between germline ends came to 12 bases. The CDR3 contains 13 residues. Per germline, CDR1 MNHEY and CDR2 SMNVEV (reference sequence). CDR3 in amino acids: CASSPGQHYGYTF. In nucleotides, the CDR3 is TGTGCCAGCAGTCCCGGACAGCATTATGGCTACACCTTC.

Remarks on this clone: Other DNA sequences in this sample translate to the same CDR3. The V and J genes are TRBV6-5 and TRBJ1-6; TRBD1 might be the D (5 bases). Trimming shortened V by 2 bases and J by 0 bases, and 5 bases separated the two germline ends. This CDR3 has 15 amino acids. Germline V gene lookup returns CDR1 MNHEY and CDR2 SVGAGI. In nucleotides, the CDR3 is TGTGCCAGCAGTTACGACAGCTCCTATAATTCACCCCTCCACTTT. Amino acids: CASSYDSSYNSPLHF.

The chain has TRBV3-1 (or the pseudogene TRBV3-2) and TRBJ2-7; possibly TRBD2 for D (5 bases). CDR3 size: 14 residues. In germline, CDR1 is LGHDT, CDR2 YNNKEL (reference sequence). V shed 0 bases and J shed 1 base, with 7 bases lying between them. CDR3 sequence reads: CASSQDWESYEQYF. CDR3 DNA: TGTGCCAGCAGCCAAGATTGGGAGTCCTACGAGCAGTACTTC.

The table lists this clone with a count of one. V gene TRBV6-5 combines with J gene TRBJ1-6; TRBD1 matches at 8 bases. The CDR3 runs 15 residues. V lost 0 bases to trimming and J lost 9 bases; unmatched junction nucleotides: 4. CDR1 is MNHEY, CDR2 SVGAGI, per germline. The CDR3 bases are TGTGCCAGCAGTTACTCGTCCAGGGGGCCTTCACCCCTCCACTTT. The encoded protein is CASSYSSRGPSPLHF.

The chain uses TRBV5-1 and TRBJ2-7; D possibly matches TRBD1 or TRBD2 (5 bases each). Trimming left V 4 bases short and J 0 bases short, with 14 bases between. Germline V gene data show CDR1 as SGHRS and CDR2 as YFSETQ. The CDR3 length is 15 residues. The DNA of the CDR3 is TGCGCCAGCAGCCCAGGTCCAGGGACCTCCTACGAGCAGTACTTC. Residues: CASSPGPGTSYEQYF.

The rearrangement links TRBV11-2 to TRBJ2-6; D gene uncertain. Germline CDR1 reads SGHAT; CDR2 reads FQNNGV. CDR3 length: 13 residues. The V end was cut by 3 bases, the J end by 0 bases, with 0 bases between. This chain's CDR3 is CASSFSGANVLTF. The CDR3 DNA reads as TGTGCCAGCAGCTTCTCTGGGGCCAACGTCCTGACTTTC.

V gene TRBV18 combines with J gene TRBJ1-2, with TRBD1 matching over 7 bases. This CDR3 contains 15 residues. The J segment lost 5 bases and the V segment lost 1 base, leaving 7 bases of the junction unmatched. Germline values: CDR1 KGHSH, CDR2 LQKENI. This CDR3 reads CASSPLEGAAYGYTF. The DNA of the CDR3 is TGTGCCAGCTCACCACTAGAGGGGGCAGCATATGGCTACACCTTC.

This clone was detected once. CDR3 sequence (DNA): TGTGCCAGCAGCCTGGGGGGTCATTCACCCCTCCACTTT. It yields the protein CASSLGGHSPLHF. The chain uses TRBV12-3 or TRBV12-4 and TRBJ1-6; perhaps TRBD1 as D (5 bases). Trimming took off 6 bases at V and 8 bases at J, with 11 bases between the two ends. The CDR3 runs 13 residues.

Comments on this clone: This sample also contains other DNA sequences that code for the same CDR3. V usage is TRBV11-2 and J usage is TRBJ2-7; 9 bases are a match to TRBD1. Unmatched junction bases numbered 4, after V lost 3 bases and J lost 4 bases. The CDR3 is made up of 14 amino acids. The germline V gene encodes CDR1 SGHAT and CDR2 FQNNGV. The CDR3: CASSFGTGFYEQYF. In DNA, the CDR3 is TGTGCCAGCAGCTTCGGGACAGGGTTTTACGAGCAGTACTTC.

This clone came up once. This chain links TRBV3-1 (or the pseudogene TRBV3-2) with TRBJ1-1, with D uncertain. The CDR3 runs 13 residues. Trimming shortened V by 5 bases and J by 2 bases, and 9 bases separated the two germline ends. Germline values: CDR1 LGHDT, CDR2 YNNKEL (reference sequence). CDR3 protein: CASSSMGNTEAFF. The CDR3 bases are TGTGCCAGCAGCTCGATGGGAAACACTGAAGCTTTCTTT.

The chain uses TRBV5-1 and TRBJ2-2, with D possibly called TRBD1 or TRBD2 (6 bases each). V was cut by 4 bases and J by 0 bases, with 16 bases left in between. This CDR3 has 17 amino acids. Germline lookup yields CDR1 SGHRS and CDR2 YFSETQ. CDR3 sequence: CASSRKGGPTNTGELFF. CDR3 nucleotide sequence: TGCGCCAGCAGCCGCAAAGGGGGGCCCACGAACACCGGGGAGCTGTTTTTT.

The chain carries TRBV24-1 and TRBJ2-7, with TRBD1 identical over 8 bases. The CDR3 extends over 15 amino acids. The V gene's germline CDR1 is KGHDR and CDR2 SFDVKD. Unmatched junction bases numbered 11, after V lost 2 bases and J lost 9 bases. CDR3 DNA sequence: TGTGCCACCAGTGATTCCGGACAGGGTAGTCCGAGGCAGTACTTC. Protein sequence: CATSDSGQGSPRQYF.

The V gene is TRBV27, the J gene TRBJ1-5; a weak D match, TRBD1 (6 bases). The CDR3 totals 14 residues. V dropped 3 bases and J dropped 5 bases, with 11 bases sitting between them. Germline values: CDR1 MNHEY, CDR2 SMNVEV (reference sequence). The CDR3: CASSFGRGYQPQHF. In DNA form, the CDR3 reads TGTGCCAGCAGTTTTGGCAGGGGTTATCAGCCCCAGCATTTT.

The chain links TRBV10-3 to TRBJ2-2; tentatively, D is TRBD1 or TRBD2 (6 bases each). Germline V gene sequence: CDR1 ENHRY, CDR2 SYGVKD. The CDR3 consists of 16 residues. V was shortened by 6 bases and J by 7 bases, with 21 bases between the two germline ends. The CDR3 protein is CAISYRDQTRGGELFF. CDR3 bases: TGTGCCATCAGCTACAGGGACCAGACTAGGGGCGGGGAGCTGTTTTTT.

The V gene is TRBV18, the J gene TRBJ1-6; D is unresolved. CDR1 is KGHSH and CDR2 is LQKENI in the germline V gene. The CDR3 spans 16 residues. Trimming cost V 6 bases and J 9 bases, with 21 bases left between them. The CDR3 here is CASSQRVMGPSSPLHF. CDR3 in DNA: TGTGCCAGCTCCCAGCGTGTGATGGGCCCTAGTTCACCCCTCCACTTT.

V usage is TRBV2 and J usage is TRBJ2-7, with 12 bases aligning to TRBD2. The V segment lost 3 bases and the J segment 1 base; nucleotides outside the gene matches: 7. The germline V gene encodes CDR1 SNHLY and CDR2 FYNNEI. The CDR3 has 17 amino acids. CDR3 residues: CASSDEALAGGSYEQYF. The DNA for the CDR3 is TGTGCCAGCAGTGATGAGGCACTAGCGGGGGGATCCTACGAGCAGTACTTC.

This chain links TRBV12-3 or TRBV12-4 with TRBJ1-2; D remains unclear. The CDR3 has 12 amino acids. Trimming took 5 bases from V and 6 from J, leaving 10 bases between them. The chain's CDR3 is CASSPQEDGYTF. In DNA form, the CDR3 reads TGTGCCAGCAGTCCCCAGGAGGATGGCTACACCTTC.